Below are 5 T cell receptor beta chains sequenced from a single sample in a study of blood T cell repertoires in COVID-19. The assay was immunoSEQ multiplex PCR, and TCRdb's table has in-frame clones only and misses some. The sample lists under 150,000 clones, about four fifths occurring once. The sequencing input was PBMCs or T cells enriched from blood (not recorded which). The receptors shown here come from a man aged 25 to 45 who had recovered from COVID-19.

By frequency in the sample, this clone is large (0.1 to 1%). The chain couples TRBV29-1 to TRBJ1-1, with D unclear. V was shortened by 3 bases and J by 0 bases, with 2 bases between the two germline ends. The CDR3 is 11 amino acids. Germline values: CDR1 SQVTM, CDR2 ANQGSEA. The CDR3 is CSVDMNTEAFF. As DNA, the CDR3 is TGCAGCGTTGATATGAACACTGAAGCTTTCTTT.

This chain connects TRBV6-5 to TRBJ2-7; 8 nucleotides align to TRBD1. J gave up 3 bases and V 0 bases, and 4 bases lay outside the gene matches. The V gene's germline CDR1 is MNHEY and CDR2 SVGAGI. CDR3 length: 15 residues. The CDR3 spells CASSYSIQGDYEQYV. CDR3 coding DNA: TGTGCCAGCAGTTACTCGATACAGGGGGACTACGAGCAGTACGTC.

This sequence joins TRBV30 and TRBJ1-3; D is uncertain. Germline CDR1 is GTSNPN and CDR2 is SVGIG (reference sequence). The CDR3 totals 11 residues. Trimming shortened V by 4 bases and J by 7 bases, and 8 bases separated the two germline ends. CDR3 coding DNA: TGTGCCTGGAATGAGAGGAACACCATATATTTT. Residues: CAWNERNTIYF.

J is TRBJ2-5 and V is TRBV19; D not resolved. The CDR3 sequence is 13 residues long. V lost 6 bases and J 2 bases, leaving 10 bases between the germline ends. Germline V CDR1 and CDR2: LNHDA, SQIVND (reference sequence). CDR3 in amino acids: CASRQNGQETQYF. For the CDR3, the DNA is TGTGCCAGTAGGCAAAACGGGCAAGAGACCCAGTACTTC.

This clone was seen once. The chain couples TRBV6-2 or TRBV6-3 to TRBJ2-5; 14 nucleotides agree with TRBD2. The CDR3 extends over 17 amino acids. Germline lookup yields CDR1 MNHEY and CDR2 SVGEGT. Trimming took 6 bases from V and 5 from J; bases not matched to a gene: 11. The CDR3 protein is CASSPMTSGRAGETQYF. CDR3 nucleotides: TGTGCCAGCAGCCCTATGACTAGCGGGAGGGCCGGGGAGACCCAGTACTTC.